Described below is a single T cell receptor (beta chain) sequence and its context. Method: immunoSEQ multiplex PCR; TCRdb's copy keeps in-frame clones and lacks some. Among roughly 2.2 million clones listed, around 90% were seen once. The data are from a study of shared clonotypes between healthy human individuals. Germline lookup yields CDR1 MGHRA and CDR2 YSYEKL. The length of the CDR3 is 16 residues. V lost 8 bases, J lost 2 bases, and 12 bases stayed unmatched. This clonotype originated in a man younger than 35 in good health. Some clones in this sample may be carry-over from other donors' samples. V is TRBV4-1 and J is TRBJ1-2, with 9 bases that match TRBD1. Material: naive CD4+ T cells from PBMCs. As for subset: CD45RA+ positively selected. CDR3: CASRNSGTGPNYGYTF. The CDR3 DNA is TGCGCCAGCCGGAACTCCGGGACAGGGCCCAACTATGGCTACACCTTC.